The table lists the clone carrying this T cell receptor (beta chain) with a few counts. Its antigen remains unidentified. These data belong to a study of shared clonotypes between healthy human individuals. Regarding the study as a whole: Sharing across a handful of donors was seen in 4% to 5.5% of naive CD4 clonotypes.

CDR1 ENHRY and CDR2 SYGVKD come from the germline V gene. Unmatched junction bases numbered 3, after V lost 11 bases and J lost 2 bases. This CDR3 is 13 amino acids long. The input for sorted-subset replicate PCRs was 150 to 200 ng DNA, 25,000 to 30,000 T cell genomes. TCRdb keeps only in-frame clones here, not all; method: immunoSEQ multiplex PCR. Counted here are 630,000 or so clones, 95% to 98% occurring once; the ten biggest clones make up less than 0.35%. Selected positively for CCR7 and CD45RO-negative, naive CD8 cells excluded terminally differentiated effector memory CD45RA+ cells. The gene calls are TRBV10-3 and TRBJ2-7, with 13 bases identical to TRBD2. The sequence was obtained from a man aged 25 to 40 in good health. Sequencing was carried out using naive CD8+ T cells sorted from blood. In DNA form, the CDR3 reads TGTGCCGCCGGACTAGCGGGAGCCTACGAGCAGTACTTC. This codes for CAAGLAGAYEQYF.